Below, one TCR beta chain is given with its context. Its cognate antigen is unknown. Trimming shortened V by 6 bases and J by 0 bases, and 10 bases separated the two germline ends. The CDR3 consists of 14 residues. Germline CDR1 and CDR2: SGHRS and YFSETQ. This sample was taken from a study of cytomegalovirus exposure and HLA in healthy donors. Vbeta (60) and Jbeta (13) primers were used in the PCR. Original analysis: Among the unique TCR beta chains that a later analysis counted, about 79 million in all, about 11 million were shared. TCRdb's table, derived via immunoSEQ multiplex PCR, lists solely in-frame clones and lacks some. V and J calls and clone size come straight from that table; D and trimming were deduced from the DNA. The sample shows 93,000 or so clones, roughly 80% of them seen only once. Study-wide points: The later analysis indicated that the majority of CMV-associated TCR beta chains appeared HLA-restricted. Rarity held for most TCR sequences, but there were some public TCRs that occurred in many donors. Across donors, presence/absence analyses took sequencing depth to be roughly uniform.

The clonotype originates from a man over 45 in good health and CMV-seropositive. Sequenced input: PBMCs. This chain links TRBV5-1 with TRBJ2-1; the D is unclear. The CDR3 DNA reads TGCGCCAGCACCTACGCTGGCTCCTACAATGAGCAGTTCTTC. It yields the protein CASTYAGSYNEQFF.